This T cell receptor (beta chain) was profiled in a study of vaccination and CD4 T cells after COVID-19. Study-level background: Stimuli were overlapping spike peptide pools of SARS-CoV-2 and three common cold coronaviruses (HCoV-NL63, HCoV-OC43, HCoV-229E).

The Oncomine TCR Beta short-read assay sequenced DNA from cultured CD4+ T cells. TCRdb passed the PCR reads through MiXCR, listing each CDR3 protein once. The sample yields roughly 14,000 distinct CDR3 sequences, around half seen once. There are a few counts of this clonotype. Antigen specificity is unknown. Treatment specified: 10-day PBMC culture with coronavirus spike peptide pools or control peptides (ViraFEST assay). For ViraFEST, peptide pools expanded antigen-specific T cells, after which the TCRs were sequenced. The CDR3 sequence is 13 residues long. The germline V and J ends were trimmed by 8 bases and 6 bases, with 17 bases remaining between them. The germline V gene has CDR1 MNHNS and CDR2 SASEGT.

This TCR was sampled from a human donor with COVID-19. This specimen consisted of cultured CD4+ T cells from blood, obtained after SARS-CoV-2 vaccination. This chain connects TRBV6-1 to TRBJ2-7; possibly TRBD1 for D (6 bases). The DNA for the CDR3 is TGTGCCAGCGAACAGGGACCCTTCGGCGAGCAGTACTTC. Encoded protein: CASEQGPFGEQYF.